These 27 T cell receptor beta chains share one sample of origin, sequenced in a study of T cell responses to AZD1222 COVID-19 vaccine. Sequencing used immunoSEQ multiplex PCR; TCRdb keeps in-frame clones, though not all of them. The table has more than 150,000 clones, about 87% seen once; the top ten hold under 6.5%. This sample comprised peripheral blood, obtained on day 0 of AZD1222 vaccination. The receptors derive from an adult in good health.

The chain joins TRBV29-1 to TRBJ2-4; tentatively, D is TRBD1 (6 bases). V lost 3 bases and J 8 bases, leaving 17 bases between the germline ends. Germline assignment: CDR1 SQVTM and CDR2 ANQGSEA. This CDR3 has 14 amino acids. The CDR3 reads CSVEVNRVGDIQYF. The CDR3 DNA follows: TGCAGCGTTGAGGTGAACAGGGTTGGGGACATTCAGTACTTC.

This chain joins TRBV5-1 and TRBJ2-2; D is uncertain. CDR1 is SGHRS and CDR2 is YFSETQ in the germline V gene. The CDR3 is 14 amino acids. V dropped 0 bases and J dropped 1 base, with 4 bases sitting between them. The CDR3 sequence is CASSLEVNTGELFF. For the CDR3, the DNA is TGCGCCAGCAGCTTGGAAGTGAACACCGGGGAGCTGTTTTTT.

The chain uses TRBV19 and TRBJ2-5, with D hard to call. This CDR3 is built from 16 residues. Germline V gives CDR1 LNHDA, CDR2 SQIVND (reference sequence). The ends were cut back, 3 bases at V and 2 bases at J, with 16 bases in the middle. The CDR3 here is CASSIRPDPWQETQYF. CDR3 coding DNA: TGTGCCAGTAGTATTCGTCCGGACCCCTGGCAAGAGACCCAGTACTTC.

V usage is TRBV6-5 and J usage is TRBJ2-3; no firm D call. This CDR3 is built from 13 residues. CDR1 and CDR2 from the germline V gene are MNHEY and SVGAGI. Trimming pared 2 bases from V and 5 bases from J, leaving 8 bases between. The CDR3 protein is CASSYRKGDTQYF. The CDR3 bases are TGTGCCAGCAGTTACCGGAAGGGAGATACGCAGTATTTT.

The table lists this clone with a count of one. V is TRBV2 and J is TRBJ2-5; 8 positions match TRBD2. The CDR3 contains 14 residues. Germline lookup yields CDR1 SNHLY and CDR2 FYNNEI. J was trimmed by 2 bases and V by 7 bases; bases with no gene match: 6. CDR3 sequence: CASNRGGRQETQYF. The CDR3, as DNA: TGTGCCAGCAACCGCGGGGGGCGTCAAGAGACCCAGTACTTC. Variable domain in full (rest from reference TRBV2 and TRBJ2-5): EPEVTQTPSHQVTQMGQEVILRCVPISNHLYFYWYRQILGQKVEFLVSFYNNEISEKSEIFDDQFSVERPDGSNFTLKIRSTKLEDSAMYFCASNRGGRQETQYFGPGTRLLVL.

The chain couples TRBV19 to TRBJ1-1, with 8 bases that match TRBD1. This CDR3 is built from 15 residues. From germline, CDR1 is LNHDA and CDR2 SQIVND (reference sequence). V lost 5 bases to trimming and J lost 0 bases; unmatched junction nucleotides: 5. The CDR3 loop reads CASSHGQGLNTEAFF. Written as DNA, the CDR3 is TGTGCCAGTAGTCATGGACAGGGATTGAACACTGAAGCTTTCTTT.

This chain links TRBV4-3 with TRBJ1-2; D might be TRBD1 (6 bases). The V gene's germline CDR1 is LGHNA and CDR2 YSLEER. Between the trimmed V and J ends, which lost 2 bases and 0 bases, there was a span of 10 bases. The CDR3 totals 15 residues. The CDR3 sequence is CASSQSGASNYGYTF. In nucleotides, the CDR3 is TGCGCCAGCAGCCAATCAGGGGCCTCTAACTATGGCTACACCTTC.

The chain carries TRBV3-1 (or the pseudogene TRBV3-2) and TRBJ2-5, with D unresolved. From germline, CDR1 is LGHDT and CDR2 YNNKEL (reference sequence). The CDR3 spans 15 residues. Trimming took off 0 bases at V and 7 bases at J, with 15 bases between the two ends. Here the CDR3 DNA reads TGTGCCAGCAGCCAAGATTCCCAACCTTGGGGGACCCAGTACTTC. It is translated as CASSQDSQPWGTQYF.

CDR3 loop: CASSLSPARRGGVETQYF. The CDR3 DNA is TGTGCCAGCAGTTTATCTCCAGCCAGGCGGGGGGGCGTAGAGACCCAGTACTTC. The chain links TRBV27 to TRBJ2-5; 9 bases are shared with TRBD2. Trimming at V came to 0 bases and at J to 4 bases, leaving 12 bases not matched to a gene. The CDR3 has 18 amino acids. Germline V CDR1 and CDR2: MNHEY, SMNVEV (reference sequence).

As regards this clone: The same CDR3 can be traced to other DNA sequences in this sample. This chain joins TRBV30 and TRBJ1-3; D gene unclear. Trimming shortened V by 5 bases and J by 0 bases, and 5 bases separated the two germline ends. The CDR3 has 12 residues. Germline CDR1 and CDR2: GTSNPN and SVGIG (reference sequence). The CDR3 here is CAWRSSGNTIYF. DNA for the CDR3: TGTGCCTGGCGGAGCTCTGGAAACACCATATATTTT. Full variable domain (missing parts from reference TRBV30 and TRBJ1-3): SQTIHQWPATLVQPVGSPLSLECTVEGTSNPNLYWYRQAAGRGLQLLFYSVGIGQISSEVPQNLSASRPQDRQFILSSKKLLLSDSGFYLCAWRSSGNTIYFGEGSWLTVV.

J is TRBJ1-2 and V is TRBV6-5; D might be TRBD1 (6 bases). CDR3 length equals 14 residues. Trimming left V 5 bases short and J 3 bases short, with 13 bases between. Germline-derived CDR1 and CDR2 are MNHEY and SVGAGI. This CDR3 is CASSLKDRYYGYTF. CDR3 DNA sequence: TGTGCCAGCAGTCTCAAGGACAGATACTATGGCTACACCTTC.

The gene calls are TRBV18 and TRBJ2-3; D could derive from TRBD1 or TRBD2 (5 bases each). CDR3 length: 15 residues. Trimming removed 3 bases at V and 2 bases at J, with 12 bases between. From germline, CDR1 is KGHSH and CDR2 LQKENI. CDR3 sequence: CASSPGEVYTDTQYF. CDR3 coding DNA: TGTGCCAGCTCACCGGGGGAAGTGTACACAGATACGCAGTATTTT.

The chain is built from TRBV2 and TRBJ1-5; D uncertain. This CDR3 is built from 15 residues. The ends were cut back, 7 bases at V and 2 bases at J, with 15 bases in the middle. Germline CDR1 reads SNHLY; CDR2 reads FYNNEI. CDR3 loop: CASTDIVIGNQPQHF. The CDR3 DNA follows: TGTGCCAGCACAGACATCGTTATTGGCAATCAGCCCCAGCATTTT.

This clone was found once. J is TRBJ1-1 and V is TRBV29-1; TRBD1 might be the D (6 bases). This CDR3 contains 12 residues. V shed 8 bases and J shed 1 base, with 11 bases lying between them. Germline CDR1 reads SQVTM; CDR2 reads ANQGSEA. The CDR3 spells CSSSTGNTEAFF. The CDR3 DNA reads TGCAGCTCTTCGACAGGGAACACTGAAGCTTTCTTT.

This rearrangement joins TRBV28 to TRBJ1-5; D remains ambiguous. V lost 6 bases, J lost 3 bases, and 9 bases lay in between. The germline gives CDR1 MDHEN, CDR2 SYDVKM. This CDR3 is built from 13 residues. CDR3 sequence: CASSPGNNQPQHF. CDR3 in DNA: TGTGCCAGCAGCCCCGGGAACAATCAGCCCCAGCATTTT.

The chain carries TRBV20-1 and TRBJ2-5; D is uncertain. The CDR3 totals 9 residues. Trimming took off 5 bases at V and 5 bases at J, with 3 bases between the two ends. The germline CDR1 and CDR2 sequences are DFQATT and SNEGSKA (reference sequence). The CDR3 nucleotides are TGCAGTGCTGGGGAGACCCAGTACTTC. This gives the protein CSAGETQYF.

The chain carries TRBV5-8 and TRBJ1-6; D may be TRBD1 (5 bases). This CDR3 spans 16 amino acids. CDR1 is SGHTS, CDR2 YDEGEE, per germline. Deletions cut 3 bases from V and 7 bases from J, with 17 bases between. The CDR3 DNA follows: TGTGCCAGCAGCTCGGGGGGGTCCCCGAGAAATTCACCCCTCCACTTT. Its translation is CASSSGGSPRNSPLHF.

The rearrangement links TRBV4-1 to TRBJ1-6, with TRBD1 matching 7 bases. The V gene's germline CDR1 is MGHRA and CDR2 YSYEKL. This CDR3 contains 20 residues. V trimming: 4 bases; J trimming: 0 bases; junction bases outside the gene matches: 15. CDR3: CASSLRGQEGGNSYNSPLHF. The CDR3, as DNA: TGCGCCAGCAGCCTTAGAGGACAGGAGGGTGGAAACTCCTATAATTCACCCCTCCACTTT.

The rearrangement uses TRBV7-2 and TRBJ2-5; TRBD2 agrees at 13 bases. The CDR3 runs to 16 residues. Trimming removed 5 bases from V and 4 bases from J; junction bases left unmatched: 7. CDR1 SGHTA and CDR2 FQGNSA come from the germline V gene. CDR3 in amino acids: CASSQTSGGAVETQYF. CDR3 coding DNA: TGTGCCAGCAGCCAAACTAGCGGGGGGGCGGTAGAGACCCAGTACTTC.

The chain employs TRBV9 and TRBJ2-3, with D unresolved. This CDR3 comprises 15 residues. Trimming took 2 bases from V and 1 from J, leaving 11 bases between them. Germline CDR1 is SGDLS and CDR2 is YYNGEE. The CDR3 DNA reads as TGTGCCAGCAGCGTCTTACCGAAGGGCACAGATACGCAGTATTTT. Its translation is CASSVLPKGTDTQYF.

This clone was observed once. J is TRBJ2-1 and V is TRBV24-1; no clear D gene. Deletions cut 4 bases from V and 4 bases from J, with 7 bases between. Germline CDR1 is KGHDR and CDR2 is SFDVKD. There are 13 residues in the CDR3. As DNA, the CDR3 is TGTGCCACCAGTGACCCCCAATACAATGAGCAGTTCTTC. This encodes CATSDPQYNEQFF.

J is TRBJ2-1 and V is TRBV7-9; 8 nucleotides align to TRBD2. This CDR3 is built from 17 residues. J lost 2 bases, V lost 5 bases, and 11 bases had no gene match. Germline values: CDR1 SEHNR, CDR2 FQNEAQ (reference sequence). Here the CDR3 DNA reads TGTGCCAGCAGCCCTACCGGACTAGCCTGGACCTACAATGAGCAGTTCTTC. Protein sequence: CASSPTGLAWTYNEQFF.

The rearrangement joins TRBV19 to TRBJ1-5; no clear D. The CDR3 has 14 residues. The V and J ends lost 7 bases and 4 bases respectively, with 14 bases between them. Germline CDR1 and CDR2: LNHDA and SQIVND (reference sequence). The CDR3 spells CASTTITENQPQHF. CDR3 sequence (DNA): TGTGCCAGTACCACCATTACAGAGAATCAGCCCCAGCATTTT.

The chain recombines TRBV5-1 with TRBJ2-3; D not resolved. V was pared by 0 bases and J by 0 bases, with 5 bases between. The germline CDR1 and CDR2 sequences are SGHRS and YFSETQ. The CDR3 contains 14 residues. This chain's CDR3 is CASSLDKSTDTQYF. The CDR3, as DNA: TGCGCCAGCAGCTTGGACAAGAGCACAGATACGCAGTATTTT. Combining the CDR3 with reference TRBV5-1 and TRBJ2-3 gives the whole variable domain KAGVTQTPRYLIKTRGQQVTLSCSPISGHRSVSWYQQTPGQGLQFLFEYFSETQRNKGNFPGRFSGRQFSNSRSEMNVSTLELGDSALYLCASSLDKSTDTQYFGPGTRLTVL.

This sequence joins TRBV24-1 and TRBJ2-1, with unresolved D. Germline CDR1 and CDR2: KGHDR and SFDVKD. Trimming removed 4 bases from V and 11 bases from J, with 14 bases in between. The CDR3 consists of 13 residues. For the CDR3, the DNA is TGTGCCACCAGTGACCCCTCCACAAGGCAGCAGTTCTTC. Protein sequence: CATSDPSTRQQFF.

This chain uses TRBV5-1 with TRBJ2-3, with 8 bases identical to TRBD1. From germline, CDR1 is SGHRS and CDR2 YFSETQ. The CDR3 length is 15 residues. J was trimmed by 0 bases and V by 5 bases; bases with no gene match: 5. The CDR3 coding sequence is TGCGCCAGCAGTACCCAGGGGGCTAGCACAGATACGCAGTATTTT. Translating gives CASSTQGASTDTQYF.

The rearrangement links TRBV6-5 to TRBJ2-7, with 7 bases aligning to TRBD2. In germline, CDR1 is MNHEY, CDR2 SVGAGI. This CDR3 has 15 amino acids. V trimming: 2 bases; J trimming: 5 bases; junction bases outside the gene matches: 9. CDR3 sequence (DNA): TGTGCCAGCAGTTACCAGCGGGGTCGGAGAGACGAGCAGTACTTC. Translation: CASSYQRGRRDEQYF.